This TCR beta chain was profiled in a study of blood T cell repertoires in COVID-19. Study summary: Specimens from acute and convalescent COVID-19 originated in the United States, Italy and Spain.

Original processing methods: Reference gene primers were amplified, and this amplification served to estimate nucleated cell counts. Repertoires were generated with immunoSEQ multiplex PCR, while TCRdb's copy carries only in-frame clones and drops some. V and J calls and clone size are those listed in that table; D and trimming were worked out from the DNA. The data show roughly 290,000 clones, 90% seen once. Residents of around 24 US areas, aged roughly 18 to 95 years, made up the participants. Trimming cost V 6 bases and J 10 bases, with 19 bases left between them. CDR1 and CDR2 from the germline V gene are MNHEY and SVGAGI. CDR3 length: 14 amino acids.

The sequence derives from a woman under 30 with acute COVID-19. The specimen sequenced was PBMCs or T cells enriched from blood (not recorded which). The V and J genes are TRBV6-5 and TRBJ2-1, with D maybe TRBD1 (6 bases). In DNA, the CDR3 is TGTGCCAGCAGCTCCGACAGGATGAGGGGAGAGCAGTTCTTC. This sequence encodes CASSSDRMRGEQFF.